These T cell receptor beta chains were read from a single sample in a study of Tregs in tolerant kidney transplant recipients. Sequenced by immunoSEQ multiplex PCR; TCRdb stores in-frame clones only, minus some. The profile covers roughly 66,000 clones, with 80% to 95% appearing a single time and approximately 9.9% taken by the ten largest. The sequenced sample was CD8+ T cells from blood, obtained before the transplant. The source of these receptors is a human donor who received a combined kidney and bone marrow transplant. The CDR3 runs from the conserved cysteine through the conserved F or W. Fields, in order: CDR3 length, V gene, D gene, J gene, clone size, CDR3 protein, CDR3 DNA. The D gene is left open where the match is weak. Rows may omit the clone size; those that give it use once, few, many or a size class.

>16|TRBV7-3|TRBD1|TRBJ2-2|NA
CASSHLGTANTGELFF
TGTGCCAGCAGCCACCTCGGGACAGCGAACACCGGGGAGCTGTTTTTT
>14|TRBV13|NA|TRBJ1-2|NA
CASSLGRGNYGYTF
TGTGCCAGCAGCTTAGGAAGGGGGAACTATGGCTACACCTTC
>15|TRBV6-5|TRBD1|TRBJ1-1|NA
CASSYPRQGVTEAFF
TGTGCCAGCAGTTATCCCCGACAGGGCGTAACTGAAGCTTTCTTT
>14|TRBV19|NA|TRBJ1-6|once
CASSLGQANSPLHF
TGTGCCAGTAGTCTGGGACAAGCTAATTCACCCCTCCACTTT
>19|TRBV18|NA|TRBJ1-4|NA
CASSHEKIDRTSTNEKLFF
TGTGCCAGCTCACACGAGAAGATAGACAGGACGTCAACTAATGAAAAACTGTTTTTT
>14|TRBV5-4|NA|TRBJ2-4|NA
CASSTRDGRNIQYF
TGTGCCAGCAGCACCCGGGACGGGAGAAACATTCAGTACTTC
>15|TRBV7-6|TRBD2|TRBJ2-5|NA
CASSQGLAGLETQYF
TGTGCCAGCAGCCAGGGACTAGCGGGGTTGGAGACCCAGTACTTC
>18|TRBV13|TRBD2|TRBJ2-4|NA
CASSPLAGGALAKNIQYF
TGTGCCAGCAGCCCACTAGCGGGGGGGGCCCTAGCCAAAAACATTCAGTACTTC
>15|TRBV5-1|NA|TRBJ2-3|NA
CASSLWLASTDTQYF
TGCGCCAGCAGCTTATGGCTGGCTAGCACAGATACGCAGTATTTT
>17|TRBV19|TRBD1|TRBJ1-2|NA
CASSGIRDRVFGYGYTF
TGTGCCAGTAGCGGCATCCGGGACAGGGTTTTCGGCTATGGCTACACCTTC
>12|TRBV5-6|TRBD2|TRBJ2-1|NA
CASSYGTSEQFF
TGTGCCAGCAGTTACGGGACTAGCGAGCAGTTCTTC
>13|TRBV6-5|NA|TRBJ2-7|NA
CAAWRGVGYEQYF
TGTGCCGCGTGGAGAGGTGTGGGTTACGAGCAGTACTTC
>15|TRBV5-1|TRBD1|TRBJ2-5|NA
CASSSPGTAQETQYF
TGCGCCAGCAGCTCGCCCGGGACAGCACAAGAGACCCAGTACTTC
>14|TRBV19|TRBD1|TRBJ1-1|NA
CASSLGTANTEAFF
TGTGCCAGTAGTCTCGGGACAGCGAACACTGAAGCTTTCTTT
>12|TRBV19|NA|TRBJ1-2|NA
CASRIPGYGYTF
TGTGCCAGTAGGATCCCAGGCTATGGCTACACCTTC
>14|TRBV5-5|NA|TRBJ2-7|NA
CASSFRDGNYEQYF
TGTGCCAGCAGCTTCAGGGATGGGAACTACGAGCAGTACTTC
>13|TRBV4-1|NA|TRBJ1-5|NA
CASSQSENQPQHF
TGCGCCAGCAGCCAATCGGAGAATCAGCCCCAGCATTTT
>14|TRBV6-5|TRBD1|TRBJ2-7|NA
CASRPGTGDYEQYF
TGTGCCAGCAGACCCGGGACAGGGGACTACGAGCAGTACTTC
>14|TRBV7-8|NA|TRBJ1-2|few
CASSLVPGDYGYTF
TGTGCCAGCAGCTTAGTTCCAGGGGACTATGGCTACACCTTC
>13|TRBV30|TRBD1|TRBJ2-7|NA
CAWGQGFSDEQYF
TGTGCCTGGGGACAGGGTTTTTCGGACGAGCAGTACTTC
>14|TRBV13|NA|TRBJ2-7|NA
CASSSPTANYEQYF
TGTGCCAGCAGCTCGCCGACAGCAAACTACGAGCAGTACTTC
>16|TRBV9|TRBD1|TRBJ2-7|once
CASSALSGTGINEQYF
TGTGCCAGCAGCGCGCTCTCCGGGACAGGGATCAACGAGCAGTACTTC
>14|TRBV5-6|NA|TRBJ1-1|NA
CASSLAGLFDEAFF
TGTGCCAGCAGCTTGGCAGGGTTGTTCGATGAAGCTTTCTTT
>18|TRBV19|NA|TRBJ1-2|NA
CASSPRWSDSLVNYGYTF
TGTGCCAGTAGTCCCCGATGGTCTGACAGCTTAGTAAACTATGGCTACACCTTC
>14|TRBV5-6|NA|TRBJ1-3|NA
CASSITGSGNTIYF
TGTGCCAGCAGCATCACAGGGTCCGGAAACACCATATATTTT
>14|TRBV5-1|NA|TRBJ2-1|NA
CASSLAANPDEQFF
TGCGCCAGCAGCTTGGCAGCGAATCCGGATGAGCAGTTCTTC
>16|TRBV5-4|TRBD2|TRBJ2-1|NA
CASSGQGTSSHNEQFF
TGTGCCAGCAGCGGGCAGGGGACTAGCAGTCACAATGAGCAGTTCTTC
>14|TRBV30|TRBD1|TRBJ2-1|NA
CAWTGTGRYNEQFF
TGTGCCTGGACCGGGACAGGGAGGTACAATGAGCAGTTCTTC
>13|TRBV6-5|NA|TRBJ2-2|NA
CASSSRSTGELFF
TGTGCCAGCAGTTCTCGGAGCACCGGGGAGCTGTTTTTT
>14|TRBV7-3|NA|TRBJ2-6|once
CASSLGVGANVLTF
TGTGCCAGCAGCTTAGGAGTGGGGGCCAACGTCCTGACTTTC
>15|TRBV4-3|NA|TRBJ1-2|few
CASSQDRTGIYGYTF
TGCGCCAGCAGCCAAGATCGTACAGGAATCTATGGCTACACCTTC
>14|TRBV27|NA|TRBJ2-3|NA
CASSLSRLGDTQYF
TGTGCCAGCAGTTTATCTAGACTGGGAGATACGCAGTATTTT
>17|TRBV7-6|TRBD2|TRBJ2-3|NA
CASSLAPQRGVTDTQYF
TGTGCCAGCAGCTTAGCTCCCCAGCGGGGGGTAACAGATACGCAGTATTTT
>17|TRBV4-3|NA|TRBJ1-4|NA
CASSQSMGGGTNEKLFF
TGCGCCAGCAGCCAATCGATGGGAGGTGGAACTAATGAAAAACTGTTTTTT
>15|TRBV19|NA|TRBJ1-2|NA
CASSIWEGLRDGYTF
TGTGCCAGTAGTATATGGGAGGGTTTGCGCGATGGCTACACCTTC
>16|TRBV5-1|TRBD1|TRBJ2-5|NA
CASSLAVGQGLETQYF
TGCGCCAGCAGCTTGGCCGTGGGACAGGGGTTAGAGACCCAGTACTTC
>13|TRBV11-2|NA|TRBJ1-2|NA
CASSQQTYYGYTF
TGTGCCAGCAGCCAACAGACGTACTATGGCTACACCTTC
>15|TRBV5-1|NA|TRBJ2-7|NA
CASSLGGYVSYEQYF
TGCGCCAGCAGTTTGGGGGGCTACGTGTCCTACGAGCAGTACTTC
>12|TRBV7-9|NA|TRBJ2-7|NA
CASSYGGQGSYF
TGTGCCAGCAGCTACGGGGGGCAGGGCTCGTACTTC
>13|TRBV5-6|NA|TRBJ2-7|NA
CASKIHSSYEQYF
TGTGCCAGCAAGATCCATAGTTCCTACGAGCAGTACTTC
>13|TRBV9|NA|TRBJ2-1|NA
CASSPPRDNEQFF
TGTGCCAGCAGCCCACCCCGGGACAATGAGCAGTTCTTC
>16|TRBV4-3|NA|TRBJ2-7|NA
CASSQGWQGKDYEQYF
TGCGCCAGCAGCCAAGGGTGGCAGGGGAAGGACTACGAGCAGTACTTC
>15|TRBV19|TRBD1|TRBJ2-4|NA
CASSVMDRVGDIQYF
TGTGCCAGTAGTGTAATGGACAGGGTCGGAGACATTCAGTACTTC
>13|TRBV6-5|TRBD1|TRBJ1-2|NA
CASRTQGAGGYTF
TGTGCCAGCAGGACACAGGGGGCGGGTGGCTACACCTTC
>15|TRBV9|NA|TRBJ1-4|NA
CASREGLAANEKLFF
TGTGCCAGCAGAGAGGGATTGGCTGCTAATGAAAAACTGTTTTTT